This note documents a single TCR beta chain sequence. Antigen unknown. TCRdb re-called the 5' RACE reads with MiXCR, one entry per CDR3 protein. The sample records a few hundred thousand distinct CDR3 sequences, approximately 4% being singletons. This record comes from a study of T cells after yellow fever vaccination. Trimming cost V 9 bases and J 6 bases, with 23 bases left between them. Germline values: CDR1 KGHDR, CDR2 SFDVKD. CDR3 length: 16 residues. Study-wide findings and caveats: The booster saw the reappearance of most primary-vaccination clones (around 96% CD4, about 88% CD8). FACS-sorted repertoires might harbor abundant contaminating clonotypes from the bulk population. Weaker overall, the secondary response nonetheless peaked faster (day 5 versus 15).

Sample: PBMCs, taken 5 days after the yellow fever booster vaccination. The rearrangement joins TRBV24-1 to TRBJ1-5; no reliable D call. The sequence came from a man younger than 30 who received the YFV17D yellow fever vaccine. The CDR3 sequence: CATLGGRTVFSQPQHF. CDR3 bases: TGTGCCACCCTGGGCGGAAGGACGGTTTTTAGTCAGCCCCAGCATTTT.